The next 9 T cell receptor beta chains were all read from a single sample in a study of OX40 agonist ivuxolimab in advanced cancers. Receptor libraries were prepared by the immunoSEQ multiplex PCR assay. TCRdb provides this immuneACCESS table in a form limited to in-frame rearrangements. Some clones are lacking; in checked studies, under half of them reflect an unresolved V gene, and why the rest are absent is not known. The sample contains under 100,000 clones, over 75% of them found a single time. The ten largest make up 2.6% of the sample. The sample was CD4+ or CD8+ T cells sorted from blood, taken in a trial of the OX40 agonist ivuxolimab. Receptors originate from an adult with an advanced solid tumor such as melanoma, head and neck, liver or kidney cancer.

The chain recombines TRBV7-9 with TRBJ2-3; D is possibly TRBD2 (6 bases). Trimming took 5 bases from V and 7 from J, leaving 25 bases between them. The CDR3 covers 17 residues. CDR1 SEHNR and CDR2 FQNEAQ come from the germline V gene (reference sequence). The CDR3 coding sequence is TGTGCCAGCAGCATAGGCTGGGAGGTCCCGTTGCGAAATACGCAGTATTTT. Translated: CASSIGWEVPLRNTQYF.

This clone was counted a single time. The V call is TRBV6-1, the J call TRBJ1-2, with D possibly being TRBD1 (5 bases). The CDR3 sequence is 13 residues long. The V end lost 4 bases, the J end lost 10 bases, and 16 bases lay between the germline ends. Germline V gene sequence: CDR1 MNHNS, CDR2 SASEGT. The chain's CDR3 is CASSVEGAGDYTF. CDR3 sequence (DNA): TGTGCCAGCAGTGTCGAAGGGGCGGGTGACTACACCTTC.

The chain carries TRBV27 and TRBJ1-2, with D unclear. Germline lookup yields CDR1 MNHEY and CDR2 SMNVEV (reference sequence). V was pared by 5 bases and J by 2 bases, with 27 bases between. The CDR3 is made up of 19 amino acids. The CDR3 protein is CASSTYKGSGSKINYGYTF. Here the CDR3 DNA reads TGTGCCAGCAGTACGTATAAAGGAAGCGGCAGCAAAATCAACTATGGCTACACCTTC.

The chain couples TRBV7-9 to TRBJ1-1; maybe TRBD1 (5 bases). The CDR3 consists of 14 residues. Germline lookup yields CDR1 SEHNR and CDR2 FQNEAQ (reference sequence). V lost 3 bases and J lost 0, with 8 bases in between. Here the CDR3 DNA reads TGTGCCAGCAGCTTCGGGGGAGTGAACACTGAAGCTTTCTTT. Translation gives CASSFGGVNTEAFF.

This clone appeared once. CDR3 in DNA: TGTGCCAGCAGGAGACAGAACCTTCAGTACTTC. Encoded protein: CASRRQNLQYF. This chain connects TRBV6-5 to TRBJ2-7, with D possibly TRBD1 on 5 matching bases. Germline V gene sequence: CDR1 MNHEY, CDR2 SVGAGI. This CDR3 has 11 amino acids. V was cut by 6 bases and J by 10 bases, with 13 bases left in between.

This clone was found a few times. CDR3 sequence reads: CASSAHLRDKNQPQHF. The CDR3 DNA reads as TGTGCCAGCAGCGCCCACCTCCGGGACAAAAATCAGCCCCAGCATTTT. J is TRBJ1-5 and V is TRBV7-2, with a weak D call TRBD1 (6 bases). The germline CDR1 and CDR2 sequences are SGHTA and FQGNSA. CDR3 size: 16 residues. V shed 5 bases and J shed 4 bases, with 18 bases lying between them.

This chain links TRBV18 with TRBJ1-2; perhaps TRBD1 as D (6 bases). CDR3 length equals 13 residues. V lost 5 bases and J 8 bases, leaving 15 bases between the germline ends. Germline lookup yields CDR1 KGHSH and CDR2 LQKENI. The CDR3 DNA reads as TGTGCCAGCTCAGCGACAGGAGCGGGCGGCTACACCTTC. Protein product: CASSATGAGGYTF.

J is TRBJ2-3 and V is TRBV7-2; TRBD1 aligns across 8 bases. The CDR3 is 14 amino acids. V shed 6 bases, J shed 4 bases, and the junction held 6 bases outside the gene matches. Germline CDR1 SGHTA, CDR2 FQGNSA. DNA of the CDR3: TGTGCCAGCAGACCAGGGGGCAGCGCAGATACGCAGTATTTT. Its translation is CASRPGGSADTQYF.

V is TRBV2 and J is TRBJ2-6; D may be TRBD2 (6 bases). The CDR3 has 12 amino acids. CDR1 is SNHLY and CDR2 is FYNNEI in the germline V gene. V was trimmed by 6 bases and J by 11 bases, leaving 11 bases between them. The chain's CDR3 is CASSEPGDVLTF. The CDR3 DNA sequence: TGTGCCAGCAGCGAGCCGGGGGACGTCCTGACTTTC.